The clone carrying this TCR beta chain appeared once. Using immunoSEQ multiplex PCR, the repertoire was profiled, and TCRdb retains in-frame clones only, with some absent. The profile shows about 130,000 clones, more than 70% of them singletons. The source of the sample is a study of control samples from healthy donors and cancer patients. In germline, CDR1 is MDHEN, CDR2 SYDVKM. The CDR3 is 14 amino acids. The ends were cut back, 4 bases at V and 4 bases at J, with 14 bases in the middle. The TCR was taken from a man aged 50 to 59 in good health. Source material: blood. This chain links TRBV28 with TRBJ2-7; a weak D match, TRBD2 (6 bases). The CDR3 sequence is CASSSTRELYEQYF. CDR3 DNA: TGTGCCAGCAGTTCGACCCGGGAGCTATACGAGCAGTACTTC. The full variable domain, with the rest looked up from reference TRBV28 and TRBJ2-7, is DVKVTQSSRYLVKRTGEKVFLECVQDMDHENMFWYRQDPGLGLRLIYFSYDVKMKEKGDIPEGYSVSREKKERFSLILESASTNQTSMYLCASSSTRELYEQYFGPGTRLTVT.